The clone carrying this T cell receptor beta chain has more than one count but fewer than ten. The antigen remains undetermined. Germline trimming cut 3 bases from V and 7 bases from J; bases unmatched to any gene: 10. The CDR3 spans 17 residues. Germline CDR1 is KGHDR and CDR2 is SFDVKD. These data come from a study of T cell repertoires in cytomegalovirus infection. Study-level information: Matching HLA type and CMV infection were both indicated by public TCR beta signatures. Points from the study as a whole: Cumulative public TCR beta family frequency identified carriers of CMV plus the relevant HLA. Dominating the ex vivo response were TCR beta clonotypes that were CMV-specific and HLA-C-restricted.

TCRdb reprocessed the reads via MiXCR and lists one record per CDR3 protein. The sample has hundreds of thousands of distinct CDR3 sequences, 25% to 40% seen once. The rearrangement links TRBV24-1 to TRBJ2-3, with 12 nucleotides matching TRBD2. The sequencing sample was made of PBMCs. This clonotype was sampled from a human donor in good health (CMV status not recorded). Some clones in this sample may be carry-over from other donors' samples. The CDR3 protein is CATSDHTSGGLSNTQYF. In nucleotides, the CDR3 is TGTGCCACCAGTGATCATACTAGCGGGGGGCTCTCCAATACGCAGTATTTT.